Following are 27 T cell receptor beta chains from one sample sequenced in a study of radiation and T cells in renal cell carcinoma. Time point: blood 2 weeks post-SBRT. Regarding treatment: 15 Gy SBRT to primary tumor, nephrectomy 4 weeks later. Only in-frame clones appear in the TCRdb table, and some are missing; sequencing was by immunoSEQ multiplex PCR. The sample includes some 58,000 clones, around 78% of them seen just once. Source: blood, taken from a patient whose treatment included radiotherapy and nephrectomy. The receptors here all came from a man aged 60-69 years with renal cell carcinoma.

This CDR3 reads CASSFGHRNTEAFF. CDR3 sequence (DNA): TGTGCCAGCAGCTTTGGGCATCGGAACACTGAAGCTTTCTTT. This chain links TRBV11-3 with TRBJ1-1; no firm D call. The germline V gene encodes CDR1 SGHNT and CDR2 YENEEA. CDR3 size: 14 residues. Trimming stripped 3 bases from V and 1 base from J, with 9 bases between.

The V gene is TRBV21-1, the J gene TRBJ1-3; no check of the table's D call, TRBD1, against the DNA was made. TRBV21-1 corresponds to a pseudogene. This CDR3 is built from 18 residues. The CDR3 here is CASSFCLRQGDYGNTIYF. CDR3 bases: TGTGCCAGCAGCTTTTGTCTTAGGCAGGGGGATTATGGAAACACCATATATTTT.

This clone showed up just a few times. The chain combines TRBV6-1 with TRBJ1-1; no definite D call. Trimming cost V 4 bases and J 3 bases, with 9 bases left between them. This CDR3 contains 13 residues. The germline V gene encodes CDR1 MNHNS and CDR2 SASEGT. In DNA form, the CDR3 reads TGTGCCAGCAGTGGACTGAGGGACACTGAAGCTTTCTTT. It specifies CASSGLRDTEAFF.

The chain employs TRBV5-1 and TRBJ2-3; 11 bases match TRBD2. Germline lookup yields CDR1 SGHRS and CDR2 YFSETQ. Unmatched junction bases numbered 5, after V lost 4 bases and J lost 1 base. The CDR3 contains 16 residues. The CDR3 spells CASSLLAGGRTDTQYF. The DNA for the CDR3 is TGCGCCAGCAGCCTGTTAGCGGGGGGGCGCACAGATACGCAGTATTTT.

The chain recombines TRBV28 with TRBJ1-5, with D unclear. V was clipped by 3 bases and J by 1 base, with 7 bases between them. Germline assignment: CDR1 MDHEN and CDR2 SYDVKM. The CDR3 consists of 14 residues. In nucleotides, the CDR3 is TGTGCCAGCAGTTTCTGGCGGAGCAATCAGCCCCAGCATTTT. Protein sequence: CASSFWRSNQPQHF. The entire variable domain, with the rest obtained from reference TRBV28 and TRBJ1-5, is as follows: DVKVTQSSRYLVKRTGEKVFLECVQDMDHENMFWYRQDPGLGLRLIYFSYDVKMKEKGDIPEGYSVSREKKERFSLILESASTNQTSMYLCASSFWRSNQPQHFGDGTRLSIL.

The chain has TRBV5-4 and TRBJ2-1, with 9 bases fitting TRBD2. V gave up 0 bases and J gave up 7 bases; unmatched junction bases: 5. CDR1 SGHNT and CDR2 YYREEE come from the germline V gene (reference sequence). This CDR3 is 15 amino acids long. The chain's CDR3 is CASSLEGGRGNEQFF. The CDR3 DNA is TGTGCCAGCAGCTTGGAGGGCGGGAGGGGGAATGAGCAGTTCTTC.

V and J are TRBV7-9 and TRBJ2-3, with unresolved D. The germline V gene encodes CDR1 SEHNR and CDR2 FQNEAQ (reference sequence). This CDR3 is built from 12 residues. Trimming removed 5 bases from V and 4 bases from J, with 7 bases in between. DNA for the CDR3: TGTGCCAGCAGCCGGACGGCAGATACGCAGTATTTT. It is translated as CASSRTADTQYF.

The chain joins TRBV6-1 to TRBJ2-5; D is possibly TRBD1 or TRBD2 (5 bases each). Germline V CDR1 and CDR2: MNHNS, SASEGT. V was shortened by 2 bases and J by 0 bases, with 16 bases between the two germline ends. This CDR3 has 17 residues. Here the CDR3 DNA reads TGTGCCAGCAGTGAATCACCGGGGCCATCCTACCAAGAGACCCAGTACTTC. Its translation is CASSESPGPSYQETQYF.

The V and J genes are TRBV2 and TRBJ1-3; perhaps TRBD1 as D (5 bases). The CDR3 covers 13 residues. Trimming took off 8 bases at V and 2 bases at J, with 10 bases between the two ends. Germline V CDR1 and CDR2: SNHLY, FYNNEI. Written as DNA, the CDR3 is TGTGCCAGCCGGCAGGGACCTGGAAACACCATATATTTT. Amino acid sequence: CASRQGPGNTIYF.

This CDR3 reads CATSRADNTEAFF. Here the CDR3 DNA reads TGTGCCACCTCCCGCGCAGATAACACTGAAGCTTTCTTT. The genes are TRBV5-4 and TRBJ1-1, with D unclear. The ends were cut back, 9 bases at V and 2 bases at J, with 14 bases in the middle. The CDR3 has 13 residues. Looked up from germline, CDR1 is SGHNT and CDR2 is YYREEE (reference sequence).

This CDR3 is CASSRTMGQATSYGYTF. The CDR3 coding sequence is TGTGCCAGCTCACGAACCATGGGACAGGCTACCTCCTATGGCTACACCTTC. The rearrangement joins TRBV18 to TRBJ1-2; TRBD1 matches 8 bases. J was trimmed by 4 bases and V by 4 bases; bases with no gene match: 14. The CDR3 has 17 residues. Germline values: CDR1 KGHSH, CDR2 LQKENI.

This clone came up once. The chain joins TRBV30 to TRBJ2-5, with a tentative D call TRBD2 (5 bases). The CDR3 is 14 residues long. The germline V and J ends were trimmed by 2 bases and 5 bases, with 15 bases remaining between them. From germline, CDR1 is GTSNPN and CDR2 SVGIG (reference sequence). This chain's CDR3 is CAWSSLGVHETQYF. CDR3 nucleotides: TGTGCCTGGAGTAGCCTCGGGGTTCATGAGACCCAGTACTTC.

CDR3 sequence reads: CASSYDRGTYNSPLHF. The CDR3 region has the DNA TGTGCCAGCAGCTATGACAGGGGGACCTATAATTCACCCCTCCACTTT. This chain joins TRBV5-6 and TRBJ1-6, with 9 bases aligning to TRBD1. Losses at the gene ends were 3 bases for V and 2 bases for J; bases not matched to a gene: 3. This CDR3 spans 16 amino acids. In germline, CDR1 is SGHDT, CDR2 YYEEEE. The full variable domain, in which reference TRBV5-6 and TRBJ1-6 provide the parts outside the CDR3, is DAGVTQSPTHLIKTRGQQVTLRCSPKSGHDTVSWYQQALGQGPQFIFQYYEEEERQRGNFPDRFSGHQFPNYSSELNVNALLLGDSALYLCASSYDRGTYNSPLHFGNGTRLTVT.

This chain connects TRBV6-5 to TRBJ1-2, with a weak D call TRBD1 (6 bases). The CDR3 runs to 12 residues. Trimming removed 10 bases from V and 2 bases from J, with 11 bases in between. Germline V lookup: CDR1 MNHEY, CDR2 SVGAGI. CDR3 bases: TGTGCCACCACAGGGTCGAACTATGGCTACACCTTC. Its translation: CATTGSNYGYTF.

V gene TRBV19 combines with J gene TRBJ1-4, with D possibly being TRBD1 (6 bases). Deletions cut 6 bases from V and 6 bases from J, with 29 bases between. The germline V gene encodes CDR1 LNHDA and CDR2 SQIVND (reference sequence). The CDR3 consists of 19 residues. The CDR3 reads CASRPTHIRFTGIDEKLFF. In DNA, the CDR3 is TGTGCCAGTAGACCGACCCATATCCGCTTTACAGGGATCGATGAAAAACTGTTTTTT.

The J gene is TRBJ2-3, the V gene TRBV5-6; tentative D call: TRBD2 (5 bases). The CDR3 length is 16 residues. The germline gives CDR1 SGHDT, CDR2 YYEEEE. Trimming took off 0 bases at V and 4 bases at J, with 15 bases between the two ends. The DNA for the CDR3 is TGTGCCAGCAGCTTGGCTCTAGAGGGAAGGGCAGATACGCAGTATTTT. This gives the protein CASSLALEGRADTQYF.

V usage is TRBV5-1 and J usage is TRBJ1-1, with 8 bases lining up with TRBD1. V shed 4 bases, J shed 7 bases, and the junction held 6 bases outside the gene matches. CDR3 length: 13 residues. Germline V lookup: CDR1 SGHRS, CDR2 YFSETQ. The CDR3 is CASSRQDRVEAFF. Here the CDR3 DNA reads TGCGCCAGCAGCCGCCAGGACAGGGTTGAAGCTTTCTTT.

The chain recombines TRBV30 with TRBJ1-1; no reliable D call. The germline V and J ends were trimmed by 8 bases and 1 base, with 14 bases remaining between them. The CDR3 loop spans 13 amino acids. CDR1 and CDR2 (germline): GTSNPN, SVGIG (reference sequence). The CDR3 coding sequence is TGTGCCAAGAAAACAATTAGGAACACTGAAGCTTTCTTT. Translating gives CAKKTIRNTEAFF.

The chain links TRBV11-2 to TRBJ1-1; the match to TRBD1 covers 9 bases. CDR1 and CDR2 from the germline V gene are SGHAT and FQNNGV. V gave up 4 bases and J gave up 0 bases; unmatched junction bases: 3. The CDR3 consists of 15 residues. CDR3 DNA sequence: TGTGCCAGCAGCTCGGGACAGGGCGTGAACACTGAAGCTTTCTTT. Translation: CASSSGQGVNTEAFF. The complete variable domain, with remaining parts taken from reference TRBV11-2 and TRBJ1-1, reads EAGVAQSPRYKIIEKRQSVAFWCNPISGHATLYWYQQILGQGPKLLIQFQNNGVVDDSQLPKDRFSAERLKGVDSTLKIQPAKLEDSAVYLCASSSGQGVNTEAFFGQGTRLTVV.

The rearrangement joins TRBV6-1 to TRBJ2-7, with D tentatively TRBD1 (6 bases). Between the trimmed V and J ends, which lost 1 base and 2 bases, there was a span of 12 bases. This CDR3 has 15 residues. Germline CDR1 reads MNHNS; CDR2 reads SASEGT. The CDR3 spells CASSEGRSGAYEQYV. The CDR3 DNA reads TGTGCCAGCAGTGAAGGGCGGTCAGGGGCCTACGAGCAGTACGTC.

This clone was seen a single time. The chain joins TRBV7-6 to TRBJ1-4; 8 bases agree with TRBD1. This CDR3 spans 18 amino acids. J was trimmed by 2 bases and V by 5 bases; bases with no gene match: 13. Germline CDR1 SGHVS, CDR2 FNYEAQ. The CDR3 sequence: CASSQLSGTGRTNEKLFF. The CDR3 nucleotides are TGTGCCAGCAGCCAACTATCGGGGACAGGACGGACTAATGAAAAACTGTTTTTT.

Notes on this clone: A junction end diverges from the germline sequence, so it may reflect a read error. The chain uses TRBV4-1 and TRBJ2-1, with TRBD2 identical over 7 bases. There are 14 residues in the CDR3. Germline-derived CDR1 and CDR2 are MGHRA and YSYEKL. The CDR3 sequence is CASGQERLANEQFF. CDR3 bases: TGCGCCAGCGGCCAAGAACGACTAGCAAATGAGCAGTTCTTC.

The genes are TRBV27 and TRBJ2-3, with TRBD2 matching 14 bases. Unmatched junction bases numbered 10, after V lost 1 base and J lost 1 base. CDR3 length: 20 amino acids. Germline V gene data show CDR1 as MNHEY and CDR2 as SMNVEV (reference sequence). As DNA, the CDR3 is TGTGCCAGCAGTTTATTCCCCGGGACTAGCGGGGGAGAACGCACAGATACGCAGTATTTT. Amino acid sequence: CASSLFPGTSGGERTDTQYF.

J is TRBJ2-7 and V is TRBV7-2; D unclear. The CDR3 extends over 13 amino acids. The germline gives CDR1 SGHTA, CDR2 FQGNSA. V was pared by 0 bases and J by 1 base, with 4 bases between. CDR3 nucleotides: TGTGCCAGCAGCTTAGCGCGTTCCTACGAGCAGTACTTC. This gives the protein CASSLARSYEQYF.

V is TRBV11-2 and J is TRBJ1-1, with D tentatively TRBD1 (5 bases). CDR1 SGHAT and CDR2 FQNNGV come from the germline V gene. The CDR3 has 14 amino acids. Deletions cut 5 bases from V and 4 bases from J, with 14 bases between. The CDR3 bases are TGTGCCAGCAGCCCTAGGGTGCAGGGCACTGAAGCTTTCTTT. Protein sequence: CASSPRVQGTEAFF.

J is TRBJ1-4 and V is TRBV7-9; 7 bases align to TRBD1. With V trimmed by 4 bases and J by 5 bases, 4 bases remained unmatched. The CDR3 loop spans 14 amino acids. Germline V CDR1 and CDR2: SEHNR, FQNEAQ (reference sequence). The DNA for the CDR3 is TGTGCCAGCAGCTCGACAGGGAGGAATGAAAAACTGTTTTTT. Amino acid sequence: CASSSTGRNEKLFF.

This clone was observed once. The J gene is TRBJ1-2, the V gene TRBV29-1; 8 bases agree with TRBD1. V shed 5 bases and J 6 bases; nucleotides not matched to a gene: 8. Germline V gives CDR1 SQVTM, CDR2 ANQGSEA. The CDR3 runs to 13 residues. CDR3 sequence (DNA): TGCAGCGTTCGGACAGGGTATGAACATGGCTACACCTTC. It codes for CSVRTGYEHGYTF.